This T cell receptor (beta chain) came from a study of CD8+CD57+ T cells in acquired aplastic anemia (dated by TCRdb to about 2018). Some background on the complete study: A mean of about 3.2 ug of DNA, ranging from about 0.2 to 27.4 ug, was extracted from sorted CD4+ and CD8+ cells. Mean read counts for healthy donor samples were around 10 million for CD4+ cells and roughly 12 million for CD8+ cells. The paper's findings and limits, for the study overall: Patients and healthy controls showed no significant difference in CD8+ Simpson's diversity (P=0.060). Roughly 30 CD8+ CDR3 sequences were found to be shared between patients and controls, but these sequences appeared to be highly expressed in patients and within the immunodominant clones of the patients.

In this study, sorted CD4+ and CD8+ T cells from the blood of healthy subjects and of severe aplastic anemia patients had their TCR repertoires deep-sequenced. Ficoll-Paque density gradient centrifugation was used to isolate peripheral blood mononuclear cells. CD4+ and CD8+ T cells were sorted by FACS or magnetic beads before DNA extraction. The CDR3 has 15 amino acids, counting the end cysteine and phenylalanine. Solely the CDR3 DNA is kept, with 45 bases framed from the first base. Relative to germline, V is 0 bases shorter and J is 4 bases shorter, with 13 bases between their ends. The germline V gene encodes CDR1 SGHAT and CDR2 FQNNGV. This clonotype has a single count. The target of this receptor is not known. Per-base quality was not reported, and no clone a single base away is much larger than it. One read amounts to weak evidence. Genomic DNA was used as template for profiling of TCR beta VDJ combinations and CDR3 sequences. TCR repertoire sequencing was run on an Illumina HiSeq 2000. Regarding the original processing steps: Repertoire assessment relied on Simpson's diversity index, CDR3 size and DJ length profiles, and TRBV/TRBJ rearrangement plots. Whichever DNA sequence was most abundant in the deep sequencing data was defined as the immunodominant clone. CDR3 amino acid sequences were screened for sharing across subjects and were compared with published repertoires and the VDJdb database. The public reads were reanalyzed by TCRdb: fastp trimming at Q25, MiXCR alignment, in-frame beta chains only. Rows merge per CDR3 protein into single entries with the most common DNA and genes. TCRdb's processing, not the authors', yielded these V and J calls. In this sample the table shows 200,000 to 250,000 distinct CDR3 sequences, 61% of which occur a single time. The ten largest make up 25% to 30% of the sample.

Sequenced sample: sorted CD4+, CD8+, or CD8+CD57+ T cells (not recorded which) from PBMCs. The receptor comes from a human donor in good health. This chain joins TRBV11-2 to TRBJ2-7, with TRBD2 perhaps the D gene, on 6 matching bases. The CDR3 in this case is CASSLETGEAYEQYF. The DNA reads as follows: TGTGCCAGCAGCTTAGAAACGGGAGAGGCGTACGAGCAGTACTTC.